This record covers a single TCR beta chain. Its antigen is still unknown. These data belong to a study of cytomegalovirus exposure and HLA in healthy donors. The PCR made use of 60 Vbeta and 13 Jbeta primers. Sequencing was performed with immunoSEQ multiplex PCR; in TCRdb, only in-frame clones are kept and a portion is missing. The sample table includes roughly 57,000 clones. This CDR3 has 16 residues. V was trimmed by 3 bases and J by 1 base, leaving 19 bases between them. Germline V CDR1 and CDR2: GTSNPN, SVGIG (reference sequence). Regarding the study as a whole: Reports showed the classifier diagnosing cytomegalovirus status with high specificity and sensitivity. Common viral pathogens seemed, in a later analysis, to connect with several of the most significant clusters.

The chain recombines TRBV30 with TRBJ2-7; no clear D. Specimen: PBMCs. This clonotype was obtained from a man aged 18-30 years in good health and CMV-seropositive. The CDR3 here is CAWRRSSYAASYEQYF. The CDR3 nucleotides read TGTGCCTGGAGACGCTCCTCTTATGCGGCATCCTACGAGCAGTACTTC.